This TCR beta chain was observed in a study of T-cell reconstitution after alpha-beta-depleted transplantation in children. Study conclusions and caveats: Reportedly, alpha-beta T cells present about two months post-transplant originated from several hundred expanded clones of graft origin. Some patients showed high day-60 TCRbeta diversity, which derived from surviving recipient T cells and thymic progenitors. From newly produced T cells came most of the T-cell counts and diversity one year after transplant.

V lost 4 bases and J 0 bases, leaving 20 bases between the germline ends. Germline lookup yields CDR1 SGDLS and CDR2 YYNGEE. The CDR3 extends over 17 amino acids. This clonotype was recorded many times. The antigen is undetermined. Unique molecular identifiers were incorporated into the prepared TCRbeta library. TCRdb called the PCR reads again in MiXCR, with one record for every CDR3 protein. The table lists approximately 31,000 distinct CDR3 sequences, roughly 6.7% of them singletons. V gene TRBV9 combines with J gene TRBJ2-7; no firm D call. The sequence was collected from a child younger than two who had a stem cell transplant for acute myeloid leukemia, so the T cells may come from the graft donor. This specimen consisted of peripheral blood, obtained 60 days after TCRalphabeta/CD19-depleted stem cell transplant. CDR3 in amino acids: CASSPTAGPITSYEQYF. DNA of the CDR3: TGTGCCAGCAGCCCCACCGCCGGGCCGATCACCTCCTACGAGCAGTACTTC.